The source of this TCR beta chain is a study of T cell responses to AZD1222 COVID-19 vaccine. The study, taken as a whole, reports: Repertoires in all cases were sampled only once the peak T cell response had passed. Vaccination with two AZD1222 doses was followed by a rise in Spike-specific TCR breadth and depth. AZD1222 recipients seropositive at baseline numbered only six or seven.

The CDR3 loop spans 14 amino acids. V was trimmed by 0 bases and J by 4 bases, leaving 12 bases between them. Germline-derived CDR1 and CDR2 are GTSNPN and SVGIG (reference sequence). The repertoire was sequenced with immunoSEQ multiplex PCR; TCRdb's copy has only in-frame clones and lacks some. This sample has about 100,000 clones, with around 87% found just once. Notes on this clone: Its target is unknown.

The starting material was peripheral blood, obtained 28 days after the second AZD1222 dose. This sequence joins TRBV30 and TRBJ1-2; weak D call: TRBD1 (6 bases). The sequence was obtained from an adult who received the AZD1222 COVID-19 vaccine. The CDR3 DNA follows: TGTGCCTGGAGTGTAGACAGGCTTAGCTATGGCTACACCTTC. Translation gives CAWSVDRLSYGYTF.